A selection of T cell receptor beta chains follows, all from one sample in a study of CD8 T cells in Susac syndrome. One entry per CDR3 protein, called by TCRdb with MiXCR from the immunoSEQ multiplex PCR reads. The repertoire holds under 550,000 distinct CDR3 sequences, with roughly 85% as singletons. The sequencing sample was made of CD8+ T cells from PBMCs. These TCRs come from a human donor with multiple sclerosis. CDR3s include the opening cysteine and the closing phenylalanine or tryptophan. The order of the fields is clone size, CDR3 length, D gene, J gene, V gene, CDR3 DNA, CDR3 protein. The D gene is left open where the match is weak. Where a row states a size, it is once, few, many or the class of an expanded clone; other rows omit it.

NA	15	NA	TRBJ2-3	TRBV4-1	TGCGCCAGCAGCCAAGAGCAAGGTAGCGCCTTATCGCAGTATTTT	CASSQEQGSALSQYF
few	15	TRBD2	TRBJ2-7	TRBV27	TGTGCCAGCAGTTCCTCTCGGGAGGGTGGGTACGAGCAGTACTTC	CASSSSREGGYEQYF
NA	15	TRBD2	TRBJ2-1	TRBV19	TGTGCCAGTAGTATTGGAGGGAGGGGTGCCGATGAGCAGTTCTTC	CASSIGGRGADEQFF
NA	15	NA	TRBJ2-7	TRBV28	TGTGCCAGCAGTTTTGTGGGCGGGAAGCGCTACGAGCAGTACTTC	CASSFVGGKRYEQYF
once	13	NA	TRBJ2-7	TRBV20-1	TGCAGTGCTAGCGGGACCTTATCCTACGAGCAGTACTTC	CSASGTLSYEQYF
NA	13	NA	TRBJ1-1	TRBV30	TGTGCCTGGAGTGAGCTCCCGAGCACTGAAGCTTTCTTT	CAWSELPSTEAFF
NA	14	NA	TRBJ1-2	TRBV30	TGTGCCTGGAGTTCAGCTACAGGAATGGATGGCTACACCTTC	CAWSSATGMDGYTF
NA	15	NA	TRBJ1-2	TRBV7-9	TGTGCCAGCAGCTTAGACGTGGGGGACTACTATGGCTACACCTTC	CASSLDVGDYYGYTF
NA	13	NA	TRBJ2-7	TRBV29-1	TGCAGCGTTAGTGGCAGGACCATCTACGAGCAGTACTTC	CSVSGRTIYEQYF
NA	17	TRBD1	TRBJ2-3	TRBV24-1	TGTGCCACCAGCCCCCTCCAGACAGGGGCGAGTACAGATACGCAGTATTTT	CATSPLQTGASTDTQYF
NA	16	NA	TRBJ2-3	TRBV20-1	TGCAGTGCTAGTGCGTTGCCCCTGACTAGGCCGGATACGCAGTATTTT	CSASALPLTRPDTQYF
NA	14	NA	TRBJ2-7	TRBV30	TGTGCCTGGAGTGTTCAGCCAGGCGCCTACGAGCAGTACTTC	CAWSVQPGAYEQYF
NA	15	NA	TRBJ2-1	TRBV30	TGTGCCTGGTGTGGGACAGGCGGCGGGAGCGATGAGCAGTTCTTC	CAWCGTGGGSDEQFF
NA	13	NA	TRBJ1-1	TRBV29-1	TGCAGCGTTGAGTTTCCGTGGGGCACTGAAGCTTTCTTT	CSVEFPWGTEAFF
NA	17	TRBD2	TRBJ2-1	TRBV4-1	TGCGCCAGCAGCCAAGAAAGAACTAGCGGGAGTAACCATGAGCAGTTCTTC	CASSQERTSGSNHEQFF
NA	16	TRBD2	TRBJ2-1	TRBV7-9	TGTGCCAGCAGCTTAGGGAGTACTAGCGGGATGAATGAGCAGTTCTTC	CASSLGSTSGMNEQFF
NA	13	NA	TRBJ2-7	TRBV30	TGTGCCTGGACCCGGGGGCACTCCTACGAGCAGTACTTC	CAWTRGHSYEQYF
NA	15	NA	TRBJ2-3	TRBV2	TGTGCCAGCAGTGCCCCAGGGTCCCTCACAGATACGCAGTATTTT	CASSAPGSLTDTQYF
NA	15	NA	TRBJ1-5	TRBV11-3	TGTGCCAGCAGCTTAGCCGGGGCTAGCAATCAGCCCCAGCATTTT	CASSLAGASNQPQHF
NA	13	TRBD1	TRBJ2-1	TRBV5-1	TGCGCCAGCAGCCCCACAGGGGGAAGTGAGCAGTTCTTC	CASSPTGGSEQFF
NA	19	TRBD1	TRBJ2-3	TRBV20-1	TGCAGTGCTCAGGATCCGGGACAGGGGCTATTTCATGGATCAGATACGCAGTATTTT	CSAQDPGQGLFHGSDTQYF
NA	17	NA	TRBJ1-6	TRBV5-6	TGTGCCAGCAGCTCCGGTGGCCGGAGCTCCTATAATTCACCCCTCCACTTT	CASSSGGRSSYNSPLHF
NA	13	NA	TRBJ2-7	TRBV25-1	TGTGCCAGCAGTGCCGGGGCTTACTACGAGCAGTACTTC	CASSAGAYYEQYF
NA	13	NA	TRBJ2-7	TRBV27	TGTGCCAGCAGTTTTGGGGTCCACTACGAGCAGTACTTC	CASSFGVHYEQYF
NA	12	NA	TRBJ2-1	TRBV6-2/TRBV6-3	TGTGCCAGCAGTTGGCCCTCGAATGAGCAGTTCTTC	CASSWPSNEQFF
NA	14	TRBD2	TRBJ2-1	TRBV30	TGTGCCTGGAGTCAGTTAGCGGGAGTGAATGAGCAGTTCTTC	CAWSQLAGVNEQFF
NA	15	NA	TRBJ1-2	TRBV7-8	TGTGCCAGCAGCTCCCGGGACACCTCTTACTATGGCTACACCTTC	CASSSRDTSYYGYTF
NA	15	NA	TRBJ1-1	TRBV7-9	TGTGCCAGCAGCTTAGAGGTAGGGATGAACACTGAAGCTTTCTTT	CASSLEVGMNTEAFF
NA	15	TRBD1	TRBJ2-1	TRBV28	TGTGCCAGCAGTCCGCTCGGGACAGATCGCAATGAGCAGTTCTTC	CASSPLGTDRNEQFF
few	11	NA	TRBJ1-3	TRBV7-9	TGTGCCAGCAGCTTTGGAAACACCATATATTTT	CASSFGNTIYF
NA	14	TRBD1	TRBJ2-7	TRBV12-3/TRBV12-4	TGTGCCAGCAGTCCCGACAGGGATCCCCTCGAGCAGTACTTC	CASSPDRDPLEQYF
NA	11	NA	TRBJ2-5	TRBV27	TGTGCCAGCAGTTTCCTTGGGGCCCAGTACTTC	CASSFLGAQYF
NA	17	TRBD1	TRBJ1-4	TRBV7-9	TGTGCCAGCAGCCCCCCGGGACAGGGGGCGGTTAATGAAAAACTGTTTTTT	CASSPPGQGAVNEKLFF
NA	14	NA	TRBJ2-1	TRBV28	TGTGCCAGCAGTCGCTGGGACATCGACAATGAGCAGTTCTTC	CASSRWDIDNEQFF
NA	13	NA	TRBJ2-5	TRBV10-2	TGCGCCAGCAGTCTGAGCGGTCTAGAGACCCAGTACTTC	CASSLSGLETQYF
once	17	NA	TRBJ2-7	TRBV5-1	TGCGCCAGCAGCGTTGACGGGTATAGCAGGGACGTCCACGAGCAGTACTTC	CASSVDGYSRDVHEQYF
NA	15	TRBD2	TRBJ2-7	TRBV7-8	TGTGCCAGCGGCCATTTGCGGGGGGGCCTTGGCGAGCAGTACTTC	CASGHLRGGLGEQYF
NA	15	NA	TRBJ2-1	TRBV27	TGTGCCAGCATCTCAGTTGGAGGGGGATACAATGAGCAGTTCTTC	CASISVGGGYNEQFF
NA	12	NA	TRBJ1-1	TRBV28	TGTGCCAGCGCCATGGCGGGTCCTGAAGCTTTCTTT	CASAMAGPEAFF
NA	16	TRBD1	TRBJ2-5	TRBV4-1	TGCGCCAGCAGCCAGATGACAGGGGGTGAGTGGGAGACCCAGTACTTC	CASSQMTGGEWETQYF
NA	17	NA	TRBJ1-1	TRBV4-1	TGCGCCAGCAGCTCGGTAAAAGTTGGGACAATGAACACTGAAGCTTTCTTT	CASSSVKVGTMNTEAFF
NA	15	TRBD2	TRBJ2-1	TRBV3-1	TGTGCCAGCAGCCGCCTCCTAGCGGGGAAGAATGAGCAGTTCTTC	CASSRLLAGKNEQFF
NA	11	TRBD1	TRBJ1-2	TRBV7-9	TGTGCCAGCAGCCCAGGACAGGGCTGCACCTTC	CASSPGQGCTF
few	13	TRBD1	TRBJ1-1	TRBV6-1	TGTGCCAGCCCAGGAACCGACAGGGCTGAAGCTTTCTTT	CASPGTDRAEAFF
once	20	TRBD1	TRBJ1-5	TRBV3-1	TGTGCCAGCAGCCAAGAACTACCGGGACAGGGACTAGTTAGCAATCAGCCCCAGCATTTT	CASSQELPGQGLVSNQPQHF
NA	15	NA	TRBJ1-2	TRBV4-1	TGCGCCAGCAGCCAAGGGGTAACAGCTCCATATGGCTACACCTTC	CASSQGVTAPYGYTF